This T cell receptor beta chain was found in a study of identical twins. The CDR3 runs to 15 residues. Germline CDR1 and CDR2: SQVTM and ANQGSEA. The V gene end was trimmed by 8 bases and the J gene end by 0 bases; junction bases not matched to a gene: 10. One entry per CDR3 protein results from TCRdb running MiXCR on the 5' RACE reads. The table has under 1 million distinct CDR3 sequences, about 12% seen once. The same sample was also used in a study of yellow fever vaccine responses in identical twins.

This clonotype was obtained from a woman aged 18-29 years in good health. The sequencing sample was made of PBMCs. The chain employs TRBV29-1 and TRBJ2-1; 7 nucleotides align to TRBD2. The CDR3 bases are TGCAGCATCAAGGGTCTAGCGGTCTCCTACAATGAGCAGTTCTTC. Encoded protein: CSIKGLAVSYNEQFF.